This T cell receptor (beta chain) was identified during a study of chemoradiotherapy in HPV16-positive cancers (dated by TCRdb to the early 2020s). With respect to the entire study: Functional T-cell assays on cells from a couple of HPV16-positive patients defined candidate HPV-specific T-cell clones and common TCR motifs. TCR repertoires from around 80 patients with HPV-related cancers were then used to track the candidate HPV-specific TCRs and motifs. The study asked whether T-cell immunity to the HPV oncoproteins E6 and E7 changes during chemoradiotherapy and whether this immunity affects survival.

Reading from cysteine to phenylalanine, the CDR3 counts 15 amino acids. Just the 45-base CDR3 DNA is kept, in frame starting at base 1. The germline V gene supplies CDR1 MNHEY and CDR2 SVGAGI. V gives up 5 bases and J gives up 0 bases, and the segment between their germline ends measures 13 bases. Overall results and qualifications from the work: In HPV16-positive patients, expansion of HPV-responsive T cells during chemoradiotherapy was associated with improved recurrence-free survival. The survival association was reported for HPV16-positive patients, and the functional definition of HPV-specific T cells was derived from only a couple of HPV16-positive patients. Expansion of candidate HPV-specific clones and E7-related TCR motifs was observed in the tumor microenvironment during treatment, whereas no such expansion was observed for non-HPV-specific T cells.

Repertoires were sampled repeatedly over the course of chemoradiotherapy, so clonal expansion could be followed in the tumor microenvironment. Comments on this clone: Its target antigen remains unknown. No qualities accompany the bases; no much larger clone lies one base away.

Library construction relied on the immunoSEQ multiplex PCR assay. Imported from immuneACCESS, the table was reduced by TCRdb to in-frame sequences with V and J called. These copies leave out some clones; in studies compared against another copy, an unresolved V gene accounts for under half, and the cause of the remainder is not known. This sample gives some 19,000 clones in total; around 87% of them show up just once. 2% to 2.5% of the sample comes from the top ten. The TCR originated in a human donor with HPV-associated anogenital cancer. The sample consisted of blood, taken from a patient who underwent chemoradiotherapy. The chain is assembled from TRBV6-5 and TRBJ1-1, and TRBD1 may be the D gene, going by 6 matching bases. The nucleotide sequence is given as TGTGCCAGCAGTCCCAGGGGCCGGATGAACACTGAAGCTTTCTTT. Its product reads: CASSPRGRMNTEAFF.